The 12 T cell receptor beta chains listed next were all sequenced from one sample in a study of blood T cells in healthy people across ages. Then a second PCR, running about 6 to 11 cycles, was carried out with a sample-barcoded 5' primer and a J-beta primer mix. TCRdb passed the 5' RACE reads through MiXCR, listing each CDR3 protein once. The sample has around 690,000 distinct CDR3 sequences; approximately 59% are singletons. Sequencing used blood. Receptors were obtained from a man aged 60 to 75 in good health.

The chain uses TRBV6-1 and TRBJ2-5; D possibly uses TRBD1 or TRBD2 (5 bases each). The tail of the sequence fits TRBJ2-7 better, so the J call may be wrong. This CDR3 has 14 residues. Germline CDR1 and CDR2: MNHNS and SASEGT. Here the CDR3 reads CASQTRGRRDEQYF. CDR3 coding DNA: TGTGCCAGTCAAACCCGGGGCCGGCGGGACGAGCAGTACTTC.

This chain joins TRBV4-1 and TRBJ2-3; possible D gene TRBD2, 8 bases. Germline loops: CDR1 MGHRA, CDR2 YSYEKL. V lost 4 bases and J 5 bases, leaving 25 bases between the germline ends. This CDR3 is 18 amino acids long. DNA for the CDR3: TGCGCCAGCAGCCCACAGGGGCAGCGGGGGCCCCGGGTAGATACGCAGTATTTT. Protein sequence: CASSPQGQRGPRVDTQYF.

The rearrangement joins TRBV20-1 to TRBJ2-3; maybe TRBD2 (7 bases). The germline gives CDR1 DFQATT, CDR2 SNEGSKA (reference sequence). V lost 1 base, J lost 1 base, and 12 bases lay in between. This CDR3 comprises 15 residues. The CDR3 nucleotides read TGCAGTGCTAGAGTGGGGGCGGGAGGCACAGATACGCAGTATTTT. Translating it yields CSARVGAGGTDTQYF.

This clonotype was observed a few times. V is TRBV5-1 and J is TRBJ1-1; D perhaps matches TRBD1 (5 bases). The V gene's germline CDR1 is SGHRS and CDR2 YFSETQ. The V end lost 0 bases, the J end lost 1 base, and 7 bases lay between the germline ends. CDR3 length: 14 amino acids. CDR3 region: CASSLGQTNTEAFF. As DNA, the CDR3 is TGCGCCAGCAGCTTGGGACAGACGAACACTGAAGCTTTCTTT. Supplemented by reference TRBV5-1 and TRBJ1-1, the full variable domain reads KAGVTQTPRYLIKTRGQQVTLSCSPISGHRSVSWYQQTPGQGLQFLFEYFSETQRNKGNFPGRFSGRQFSNSRSEMNVSTLELGDSALYLCASSLGQTNTEAFFGQGTRLTVV.

In the case of this clonotype: Germline is not matched at one junction end, which may reflect a read error. The rearrangement joins TRBV18 to TRBJ2-7, with unresolved D. The CDR3 sequence is 13 residues long. Germline CDR1 and CDR2: KGHSH and LQKENI. CDR3 nucleotides: TGTGCCATCTCAACCAGTCAGGCGAAGATCCAGTACTTC. Translating gives CAISTSQAKIQYF.

V is TRBV29-1 and J is TRBJ1-2, with TRBD1 identical over 7 bases. This CDR3 region has 12 residues. Looked up from germline, CDR1 is SQVTM and CDR2 is ANQGSEA. Germline trimming cut 5 bases from V and 3 bases from J; bases unmatched to any gene: 3. The CDR3 DNA follows: TGCAGCGTTCGACAGGGCGACTATGGCTACACCTTC. It encodes CSVRQGDYGYTF.

The V call is TRBV10-3, the J call TRBJ2-7, with D possibly TRBD1 on 5 matching bases. TRBJ2-5 explains the end of the DNA better; the J call may be wrong. Germline values: CDR1 ENHRY, CDR2 SYGVKD. This CDR3 comprises 12 residues. The CDR3 sequence: CAIRQETETQYF. The CDR3 coding sequence is TGTGCCATCAGACAGGAAACAGAGACCCAGTACTTC.

The chain uses TRBV20-1 and TRBJ2-1; 10 bases align to TRBD1. The CDR3 runs 16 residues. Germline V gene sequence: CDR1 DFQATT, CDR2 SNEGSKA (reference sequence). V was pared by 7 bases and J by 0 bases, with 9 bases of the junction left unmatched. For the CDR3, the DNA is TGCAGTGGATTAGACAGGGGGCTGAGCTCCTACAATGAGCAGTTCTTC. Translating it yields CSGLDRGLSSYNEQFF.

In its sample, this clonotype was seen once. A junction boundary mismatches the germline segment, possibly from a read error. The chain joins TRBV20-1 to TRBJ1-4; D ambiguous. The V gene's germline CDR1 is DFQATT and CDR2 SNEGSKA (reference sequence). The CDR3 totals 11 residues. CDR3 residues: CSAASNEELFF. The CDR3 DNA reads as TGCAGTGCTGCGAGTAATGAAGAACTGTTTTTT.

V and J are TRBV4-2 and TRBJ1-1; D unclear. The CDR3 sequence is 13 residues long. The germline V and J ends were trimmed by 4 bases and 6 bases, with 12 bases remaining between them. CDR1 and CDR2 from the germline V gene are LGHNA and YNFKEQ. In DNA form, the CDR3 reads TGTGCCAGCAGCCGCCAAGAGGCGGCTGAAGCTTTCTTT. It codes for CASSRQEAAEAFF.

The CDR3 DNA is TGTGCCAGCCGGGGAGGGGGTCTCAGCTCCTACAATGAGCAGTTCTTC. It encodes CASRGGGLSSYNEQFF. The rearrangement joins TRBV6-1 to TRBJ2-1, with a possible D match to TRBD2 (7 bases). Looked up from germline, CDR1 is MNHNS and CDR2 is SASEGT. The CDR3 covers 16 residues. Between the trimmed V and J ends, which lost 8 bases and 0 bases, there was a span of 17 bases.

This clonotype was detected a few times. The chain couples TRBV5-1 to TRBJ2-2; D is possibly TRBD1 (6 bases). V lost 0 bases and J 3 bases, leaving 12 bases between the germline ends. CDR3 length: 16 amino acids. Germline V CDR1 and CDR2: SGHRS, YFSETQ. Written as DNA, the CDR3 is TGCGCCAGCAGCTTGGCGTCCAGGGGAGACACCGGGGAGCTGTTTTTT. It yields the protein CASSLASRGDTGELFF.